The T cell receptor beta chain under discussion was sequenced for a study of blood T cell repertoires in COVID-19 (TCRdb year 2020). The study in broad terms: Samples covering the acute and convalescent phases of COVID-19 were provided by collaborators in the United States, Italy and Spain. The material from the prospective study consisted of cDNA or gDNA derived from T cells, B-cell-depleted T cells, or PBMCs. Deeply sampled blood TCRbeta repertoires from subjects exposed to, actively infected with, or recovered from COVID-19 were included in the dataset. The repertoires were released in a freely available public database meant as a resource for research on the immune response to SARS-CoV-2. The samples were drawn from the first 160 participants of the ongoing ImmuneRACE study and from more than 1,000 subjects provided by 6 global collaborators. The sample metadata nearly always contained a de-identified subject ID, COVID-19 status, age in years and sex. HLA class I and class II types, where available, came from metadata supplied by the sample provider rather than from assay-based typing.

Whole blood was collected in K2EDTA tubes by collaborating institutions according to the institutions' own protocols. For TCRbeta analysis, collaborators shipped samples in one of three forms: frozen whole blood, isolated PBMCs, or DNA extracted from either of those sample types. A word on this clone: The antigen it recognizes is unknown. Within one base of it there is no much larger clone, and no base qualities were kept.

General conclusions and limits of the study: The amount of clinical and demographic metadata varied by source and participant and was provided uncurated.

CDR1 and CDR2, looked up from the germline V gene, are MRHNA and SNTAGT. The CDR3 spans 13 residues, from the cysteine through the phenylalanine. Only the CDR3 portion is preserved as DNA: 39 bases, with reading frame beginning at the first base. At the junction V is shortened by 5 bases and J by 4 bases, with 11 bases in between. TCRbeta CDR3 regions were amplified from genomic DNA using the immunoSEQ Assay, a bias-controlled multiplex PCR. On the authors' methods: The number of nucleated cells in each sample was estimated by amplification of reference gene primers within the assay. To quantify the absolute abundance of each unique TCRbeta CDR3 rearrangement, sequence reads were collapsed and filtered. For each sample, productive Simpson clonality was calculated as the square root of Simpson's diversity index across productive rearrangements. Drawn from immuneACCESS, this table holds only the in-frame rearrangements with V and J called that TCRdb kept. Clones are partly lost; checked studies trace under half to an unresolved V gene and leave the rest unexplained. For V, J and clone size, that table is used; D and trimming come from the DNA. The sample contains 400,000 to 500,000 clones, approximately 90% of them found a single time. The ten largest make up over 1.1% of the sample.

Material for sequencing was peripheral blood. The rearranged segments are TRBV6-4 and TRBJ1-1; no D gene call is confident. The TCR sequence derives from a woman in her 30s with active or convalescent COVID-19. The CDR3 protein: CASSKGAGTEAFF. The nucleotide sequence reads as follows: TGTGCCAGCAGTAAGGGAGCAGGCACTGAAGCTTTCTTT.